The next 13 T cell receptor beta chains were all read from a single sample in a study of blood T cell repertoires in COVID-19. Only in-frame clones appear in the TCRdb table, and some are missing; sequencing was by immunoSEQ multiplex PCR. The data show around 340,000 clones, 83% seen once. The sample taken for sequencing was peripheral blood. These receptors all come from a man aged 25-45 years with active or convalescent COVID-19.

This clone has just a few counts. The chain uses TRBV5-1 and TRBJ1-4, with 7 positions matching TRBD1. Unmatched junction bases numbered 4, after V lost 5 bases and J lost 3 bases. Germline V CDR1 and CDR2: SGHRS, YFSETQ. This CDR3 contains 14 residues. The CDR3 DNA follows: TGCGCCAGCAGGATCACAGGGGCTAATGAAAAACTGTTTTTT. This codes for CASRITGANEKLFF. Together with reference TRBV5-1 and TRBJ1-4, the CDR3 gives the full variable domain: KAGVTQTPRYLIKTRGQQVTLSCSPISGHRSVSWYQQTPGQGLQFLFEYFSETQRNKGNFPGRFSGRQFSNSRSEMNVSTLELGDSALYLCASRITGANEKLFFGSGTQLSVL.

This clone appeared a few times. V is TRBV7-2 and J is TRBJ2-1; 16 bases fit TRBD2. CDR1 SGHTA and CDR2 FQGNSA come from the germline V gene. Losses at the gene ends were 5 bases for V and 15 bases for J; bases not matched to a gene: 10. The CDR3 runs to 15 residues. This CDR3 reads CASSPLGLAGGQRFF. CDR3 DNA sequence: TGTGCCAGCAGCCCTCTGGGACTAGCGGGAGGGCAACGGTTCTTC.

This chain links TRBV11-2 with TRBJ2-3, with D unresolved. This CDR3 contains 12 residues. CDR1 is SGHAT and CDR2 is FQNNGV in the germline V gene. Trimming took 5 bases from V and 6 from J, leaving 9 bases between them. CDR3 sequence: CASSPGGDTQYF. The CDR3 bases are TGTGCCAGCAGCCCGGGTGGTGATACGCAGTATTTT.

The chain couples TRBV6-1 to TRBJ1-5; D is undetermined. V was trimmed by 3 bases and J by 5 bases, leaving 14 bases between them. Germline CDR1 is MNHNS and CDR2 is SASEGT. The CDR3 has 15 amino acids. The CDR3 region is CASSEPGISDQPQHF. For the CDR3, the DNA is TGTGCCAGCAGTGAGCCCGGGATTTCCGATCAGCCCCAGCATTTT.

This clone occurred a few times. The J gene is TRBJ1-5, the V gene TRBV2; possibly TRBD1 for D (5 bases). The germline V gene encodes CDR1 SNHLY and CDR2 FYNNEI. This CDR3 has 15 residues. Trimming stripped 7 bases from V and 0 bases from J, with 13 bases between. The CDR3 nucleotides are TGTGCCAGCATGGGGGGTTATAATAGCAATCAGCCCCAGCATTTT. It yields the protein CASMGGYNSNQPQHF.

V and J are TRBV10-3 and TRBJ2-5; 9 nucleotides line up with TRBD1. The CDR3 length is 14 residues. The V gene's germline CDR1 is ENHRY and CDR2 SYGVKD. V shed 4 bases and J 4 bases; nucleotides not matched to a gene: 4. The CDR3 nucleotides read TGTGCCATCAGTGGGGGGACAGGGAGAGAGACCCAGTACTTC. Amino acid sequence: CAISGGTGRETQYF.

This clone is a singleton in its sample. This chain links TRBV5-5 with TRBJ1-6, with 9 bases identical to TRBD1. The junction had 10 bases not matched to a gene; V was cut back by 4 bases and J by 11 bases. The CDR3 sequence is 15 residues long. The V gene's germline CDR1 is SGHKS and CDR2 YYEKEE (reference sequence). CDR3 DNA sequence: TGTGCCAGCAGCACGGACGGGACAGGGTACCCACCCCTCCACTTT. As protein: CASSTDGTGYPPLHF.

J is TRBJ1-2 and V is TRBV29-1; possibly TRBD1 for D (6 bases). This CDR3 has 13 residues. V lost 2 bases to trimming and J lost 2 bases, with 9 bases between them. CDR1 SQVTM and CDR2 ANQGSEA come from the germline V gene. The DNA for the CDR3 is TGCAGCGTTGAACGGGGGGCGAACTATGGCTACACCTTC. Translated, it gives CSVERGANYGYTF.

The gene calls are TRBV7-2 and TRBJ1-2, with D uncertain. V lost 5 bases to trimming and J lost 5 bases, with 15 bases between them. Germline V gene sequence: CDR1 SGHTA, CDR2 FQGNSA. This CDR3 is 14 amino acids long. CDR3 loop: CASSQPGERYGYTF. The CDR3 bases are TGTGCCAGCAGCCAGCCAGGTGAACGGTATGGCTACACCTTC.

The gene calls are TRBV6-2 or TRBV6-3 and TRBJ2-1; possible D gene TRBD2, 7 bases. Trimming shortened V by 7 bases and J by 5 bases, and 18 bases separated the two germline ends. CDR3 length equals 15 residues. Germline V gives CDR1 MNHEY, CDR2 SVGEGT. The CDR3 spells CASTPWTRGDNEQFF. The CDR3, as DNA: TGTGCCAGCACCCCCTGGACTAGGGGGGACAATGAGCAGTTCTTC.

The rearrangement uses TRBV6-5 and TRBJ1-6, with D hard to call. V lost 6 bases to trimming and J lost 8 bases, with 17 bases between them. Germline V gene sequence: CDR1 MNHEY, CDR2 SVGAGI. The CDR3 contains 15 residues. CDR3 bases: TGTGCCAGCAGGAACCCTGGCCTTATGGATTCACCCCTCCACTTT. It yields the protein CASRNPGLMDSPLHF.

The CDR3 bases are TGTGCCAGCAGCCAAGTAGGGGAGACCTTCGGACAGGGTGGACCTTTCTTT. It is translated as CASSQVGETFGQGGPFF. The gene calls are TRBV4-2 and TRBJ1-1, with 8 bases lining up with TRBD1. The germline CDR1 and CDR2 sequences are LGHNA and YNFKEQ. V was clipped by 1 base and J by 12 bases; unmatched bases: 19. CDR3 size: 17 residues.

The chain combines TRBV5-6 with TRBJ1-1, with 9 positions matching TRBD1. In germline, CDR1 is SGHDT, CDR2 YYEEEE. This CDR3 is 13 amino acids long. Trimming at V came to 1 base and at J to 10 bases, leaving 5 bases not matched to a gene. This chain's CDR3 is CASSLSGTGTAFF. The CDR3 DNA sequence: TGTGCCAGCAGCTTGAGCGGGACAGGGACAGCTTTCTTT. Combining the CDR3 with reference TRBV5-6 and TRBJ1-1 gives the whole variable domain DAGVTQSPTHLIKTRGQQVTLRCSPKSGHDTVSWYQQALGQGPQFIFQYYEEEERQRGNFPDRFSGHQFPNYSSELNVNALLLGDSALYLCASSLSGTGTAFFGQGTRLTVV.